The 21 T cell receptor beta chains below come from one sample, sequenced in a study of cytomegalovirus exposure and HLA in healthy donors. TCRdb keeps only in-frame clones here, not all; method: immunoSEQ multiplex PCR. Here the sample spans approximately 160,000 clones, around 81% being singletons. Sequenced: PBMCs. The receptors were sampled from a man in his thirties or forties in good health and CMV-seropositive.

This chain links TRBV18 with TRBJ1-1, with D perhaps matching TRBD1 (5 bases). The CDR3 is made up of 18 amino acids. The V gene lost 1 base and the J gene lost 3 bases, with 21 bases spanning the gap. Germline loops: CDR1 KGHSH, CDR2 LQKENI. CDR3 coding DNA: TGTGCCAGCTCACCACTACAGTCTTGGGGCACATCTGACACTGAAGCTTTCTTT. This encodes CASSPLQSWGTSDTEAFF.

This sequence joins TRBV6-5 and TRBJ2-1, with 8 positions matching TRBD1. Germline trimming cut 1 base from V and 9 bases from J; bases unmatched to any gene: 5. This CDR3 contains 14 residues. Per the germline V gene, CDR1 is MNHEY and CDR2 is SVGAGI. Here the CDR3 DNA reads TGTGCCAGCAGTTACTATGGACAGGGACGTGAGCAGTTCTTC. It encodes CASSYYGQGREQFF.

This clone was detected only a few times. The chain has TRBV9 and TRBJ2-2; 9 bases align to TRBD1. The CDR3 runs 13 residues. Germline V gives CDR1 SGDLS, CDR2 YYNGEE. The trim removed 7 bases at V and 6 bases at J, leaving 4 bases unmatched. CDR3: CASGTGTSGELFF. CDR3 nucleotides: TGTGCCAGCGGGACAGGGACGTCCGGGGAGCTGTTTTTT.

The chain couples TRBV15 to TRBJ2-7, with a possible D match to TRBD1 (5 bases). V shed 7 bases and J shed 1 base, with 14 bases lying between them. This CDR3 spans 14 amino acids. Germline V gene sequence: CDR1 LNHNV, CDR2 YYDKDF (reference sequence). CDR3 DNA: TGTGCCACCACTGAAGTATCAGGGTCCTACGAGCAGTACTTC. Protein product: CATTEVSGSYEQYF.

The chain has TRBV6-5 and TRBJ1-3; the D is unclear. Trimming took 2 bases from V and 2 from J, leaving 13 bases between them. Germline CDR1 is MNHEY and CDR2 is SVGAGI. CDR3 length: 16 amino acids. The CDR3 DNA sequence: TGTGCCAGCAGTTACGGTTCGGGATCTGCTGGAAACACCATATATTTT. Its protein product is CASSYGSGSAGNTIYF.

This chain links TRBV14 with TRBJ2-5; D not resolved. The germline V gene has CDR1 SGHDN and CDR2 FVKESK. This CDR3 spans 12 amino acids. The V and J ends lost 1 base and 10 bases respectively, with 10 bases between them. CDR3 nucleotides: TGTGCCAGCAGCCAAGCGGGTAGTAACCAGTACTTC. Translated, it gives CASSQAGSNQYF.

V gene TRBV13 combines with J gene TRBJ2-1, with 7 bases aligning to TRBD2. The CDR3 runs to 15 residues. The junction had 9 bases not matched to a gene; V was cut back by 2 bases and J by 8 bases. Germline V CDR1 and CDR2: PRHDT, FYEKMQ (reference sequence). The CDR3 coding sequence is TGTGCCAGCAGCTTACCGGGACTACCGGCCTATGAGCAGTTCTTC. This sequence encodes CASSLPGLPAYEQFF. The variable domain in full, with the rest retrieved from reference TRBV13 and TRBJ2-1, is AAGVIQSPRHLIKEKRETATLKCYPIPRHDTVYWYQQGPGQDPQFLISFYEKMQSDKGSIPDRFSAQQFSDYHSELNMSSLELGDSALYFCASSLPGLPAYEQFFGPGTRLTVL.

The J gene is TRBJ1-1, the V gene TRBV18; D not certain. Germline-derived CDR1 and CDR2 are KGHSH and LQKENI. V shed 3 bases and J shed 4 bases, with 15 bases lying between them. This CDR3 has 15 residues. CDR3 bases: TGTGCCAGCTCACCTCACCCACCGGCGGGCACTGAAGCTTTCTTT. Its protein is CASSPHPPAGTEAFF.

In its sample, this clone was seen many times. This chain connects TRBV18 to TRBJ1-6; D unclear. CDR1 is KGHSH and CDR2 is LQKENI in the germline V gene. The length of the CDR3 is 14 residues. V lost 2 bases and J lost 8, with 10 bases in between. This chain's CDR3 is CASSPGRGDSPLHF. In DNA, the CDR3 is TGTGCCAGCTCACCAGGTCGGGGTGATTCACCCCTCCACTTT.

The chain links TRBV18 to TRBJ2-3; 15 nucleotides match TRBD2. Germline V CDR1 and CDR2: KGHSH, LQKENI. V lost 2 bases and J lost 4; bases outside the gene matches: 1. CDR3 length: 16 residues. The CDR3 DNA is TGTGCCAGCTCACCAAGGACTAGCGGGGGGGCAGATACGCAGTATTTT. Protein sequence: CASSPRTSGGADTQYF.

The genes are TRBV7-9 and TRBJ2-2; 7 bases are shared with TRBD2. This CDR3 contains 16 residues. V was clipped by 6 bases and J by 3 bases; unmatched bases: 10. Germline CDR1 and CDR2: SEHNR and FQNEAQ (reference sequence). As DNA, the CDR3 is TGTGCCAGCAGAGCCCTGGCGGGGGAAGACACCGGGGAGCTGTTTTTT. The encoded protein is CASRALAGEDTGELFF.

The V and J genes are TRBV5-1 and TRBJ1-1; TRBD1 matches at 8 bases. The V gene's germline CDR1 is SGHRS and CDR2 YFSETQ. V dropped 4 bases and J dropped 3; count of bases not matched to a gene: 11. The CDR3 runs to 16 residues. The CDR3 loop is CASSLGTGLLYTEAFF. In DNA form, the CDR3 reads TGCGCCAGCAGCCTAGGGACAGGTTTACTGTACACTGAAGCTTTCTTT. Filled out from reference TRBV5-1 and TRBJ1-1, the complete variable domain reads KAGVTQTPRYLIKTRGQQVTLSCSPISGHRSVSWYQQTPGQGLQFLFEYFSETQRNKGNFPGRFSGRQFSNSRSEMNVSTLELGDSALYLCASSLGTGLLYTEAFFGQGTRLTVV.

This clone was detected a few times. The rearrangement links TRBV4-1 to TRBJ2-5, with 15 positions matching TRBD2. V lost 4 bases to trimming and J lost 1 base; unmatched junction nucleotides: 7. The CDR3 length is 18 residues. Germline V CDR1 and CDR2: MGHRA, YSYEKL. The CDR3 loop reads CASSPTGLAGGIQETQYF. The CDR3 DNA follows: TGCGCCAGCAGCCCCACGGGACTAGCGGGGGGAATCCAAGAGACCCAGTACTTC.

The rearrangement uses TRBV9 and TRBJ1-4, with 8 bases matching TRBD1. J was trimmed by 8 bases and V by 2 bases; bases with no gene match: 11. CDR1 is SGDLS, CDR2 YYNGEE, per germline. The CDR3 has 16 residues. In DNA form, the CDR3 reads TGTGCCAGCAGCGTCCAAGGACAGGGTGGTTCAGAAAAACTGTTTTTT. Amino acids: CASSVQGQGGSEKLFF.

The CDR3 DNA follows: TGTGCCACCAGACCTAGCGAGGGAGAGACCCAGTACTTC. Translation: CATRPSEGETQYF. The chain is built from TRBV15 and TRBJ2-5, with D possibly TRBD2 on 6 matching bases. Germline CDR1 and CDR2: LNHNV and YYDKDF (reference sequence). The V end was cut by 6 bases, the J end by 4 bases, with 12 bases between. The CDR3 sequence is 13 residues long.

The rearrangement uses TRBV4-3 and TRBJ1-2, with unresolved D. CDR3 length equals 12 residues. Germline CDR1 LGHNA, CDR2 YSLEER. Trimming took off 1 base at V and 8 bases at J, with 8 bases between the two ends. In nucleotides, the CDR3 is TGCGCCAGCAGCCAAGGCAGAGGGGGCTACACCTTC. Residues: CASSQGRGGYTF.

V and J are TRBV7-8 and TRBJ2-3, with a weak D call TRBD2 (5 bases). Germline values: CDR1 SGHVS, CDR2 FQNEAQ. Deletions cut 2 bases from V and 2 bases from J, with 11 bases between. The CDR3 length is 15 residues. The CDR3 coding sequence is TGTGCCAGCAGCTTATTGGTCCGGGACACAGATACGCAGTATTTT. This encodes CASSLLVRDTDTQYF. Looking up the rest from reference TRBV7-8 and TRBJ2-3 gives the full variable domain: GAGVSQSPRYKVAKRGQDVALRCDPISGHVSLFWYQQALGQGPEFLTYFQNEAQLDKSGLPSDRFFAERPEGSVSTLKIQRTQQEDSAVYLCASSLLVRDTDTQYFGPGTRLTVL.

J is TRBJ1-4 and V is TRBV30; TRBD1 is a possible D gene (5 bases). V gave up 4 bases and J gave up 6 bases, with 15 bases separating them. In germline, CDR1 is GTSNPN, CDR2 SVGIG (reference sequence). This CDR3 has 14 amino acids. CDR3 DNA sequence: TGTGCCTGGACCCTACACGGGGGAGATGAAAAACTGTTTTTT. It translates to CAWTLHGGDEKLFF.

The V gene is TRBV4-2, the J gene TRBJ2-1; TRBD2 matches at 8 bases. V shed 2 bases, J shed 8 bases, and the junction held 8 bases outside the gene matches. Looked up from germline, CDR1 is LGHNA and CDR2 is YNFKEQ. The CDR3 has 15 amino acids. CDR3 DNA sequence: TGTGCCAGCAGCCAAAGTGGTGGCGGGGGGTATGAGCAGTTCTTC. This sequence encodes CASSQSGGGGYEQFF.

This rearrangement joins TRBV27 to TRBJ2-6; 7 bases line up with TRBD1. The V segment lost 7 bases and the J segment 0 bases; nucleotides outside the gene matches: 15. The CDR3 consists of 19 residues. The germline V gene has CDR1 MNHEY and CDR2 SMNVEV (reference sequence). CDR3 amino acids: CASKWGPGQKSSGANVLTF. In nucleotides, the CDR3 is TGTGCCAGCAAGTGGGGCCCGGGACAGAAAAGCTCTGGGGCCAACGTCCTGACTTTC. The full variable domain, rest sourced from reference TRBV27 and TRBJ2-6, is EAQVTQNPRYLITVTGKKLTVTCSQNMNHEYMSWYRQDPGLGLRQIYYSMNVEVTDKGDVPEGYKVSRKEKRNFPLILESPSPNQTSLYFCASKWGPGQKSSGANVLTFGAGSRLTVL.

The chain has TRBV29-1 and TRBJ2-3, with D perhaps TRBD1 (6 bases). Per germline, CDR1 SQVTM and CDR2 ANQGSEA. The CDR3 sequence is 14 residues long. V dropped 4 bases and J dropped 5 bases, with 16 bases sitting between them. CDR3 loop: CSVAEGVRIDTQYF. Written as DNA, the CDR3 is TGCAGCGTTGCTGAGGGGGTCCGGATAGATACGCAGTATTTT.